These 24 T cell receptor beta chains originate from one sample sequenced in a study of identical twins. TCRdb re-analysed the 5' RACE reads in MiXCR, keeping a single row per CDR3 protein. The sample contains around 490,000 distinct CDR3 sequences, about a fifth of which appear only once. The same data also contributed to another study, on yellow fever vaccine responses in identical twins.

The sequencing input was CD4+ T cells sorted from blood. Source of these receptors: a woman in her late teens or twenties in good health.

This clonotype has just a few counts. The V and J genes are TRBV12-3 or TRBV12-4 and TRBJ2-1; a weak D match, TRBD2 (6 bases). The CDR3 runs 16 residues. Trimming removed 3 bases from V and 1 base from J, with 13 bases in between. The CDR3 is CASSFDRAGSYNEQFF. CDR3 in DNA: TGTGCCAGCAGTTTCGACCGCGCGGGGTCCTACAATGAGCAGTTCTTC.

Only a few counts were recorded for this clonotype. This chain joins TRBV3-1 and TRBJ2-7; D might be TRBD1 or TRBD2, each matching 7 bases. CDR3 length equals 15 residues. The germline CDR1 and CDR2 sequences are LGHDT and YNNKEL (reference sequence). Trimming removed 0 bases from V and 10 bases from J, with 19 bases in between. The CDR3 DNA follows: TGTGCCAGCAGCCAAGATCGACAGGGAGGGAACGCCCAGTACTTC. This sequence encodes CASSQDRQGGNAQYF.

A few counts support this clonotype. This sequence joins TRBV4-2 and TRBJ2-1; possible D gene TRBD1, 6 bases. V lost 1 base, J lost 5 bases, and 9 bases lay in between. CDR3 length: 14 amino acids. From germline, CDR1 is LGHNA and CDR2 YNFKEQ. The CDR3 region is CASSQGTANNEQFF. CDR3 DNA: TGTGCCAGCAGCCAAGGGACAGCAAACAATGAGCAGTTCTTC.

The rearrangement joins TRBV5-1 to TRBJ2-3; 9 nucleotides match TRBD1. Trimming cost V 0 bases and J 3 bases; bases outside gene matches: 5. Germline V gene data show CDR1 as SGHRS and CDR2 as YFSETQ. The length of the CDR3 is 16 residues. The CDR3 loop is CASSLEGTGRTDTQYF. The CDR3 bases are TGCGCCAGCAGCTTGGAAGGGACAGGGAGAACAGATACGCAGTATTTT.

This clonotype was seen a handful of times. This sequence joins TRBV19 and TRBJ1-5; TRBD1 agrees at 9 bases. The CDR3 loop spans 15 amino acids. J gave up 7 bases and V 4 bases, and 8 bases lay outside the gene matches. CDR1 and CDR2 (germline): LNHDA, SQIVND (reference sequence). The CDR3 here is CASSSQQGAGQPQHF. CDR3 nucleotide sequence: TGTGCCAGTAGTAGCCAACAGGGGGCCGGGCAGCCCCAGCATTTT.

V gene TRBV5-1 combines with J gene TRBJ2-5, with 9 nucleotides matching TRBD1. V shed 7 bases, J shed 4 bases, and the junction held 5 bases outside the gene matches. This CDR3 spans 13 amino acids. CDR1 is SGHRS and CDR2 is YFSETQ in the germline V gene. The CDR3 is CASRGQGRETQYF. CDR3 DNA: TGCGCCAGCCGGGGACAGGGTCGAGAGACCCAGTACTTC.

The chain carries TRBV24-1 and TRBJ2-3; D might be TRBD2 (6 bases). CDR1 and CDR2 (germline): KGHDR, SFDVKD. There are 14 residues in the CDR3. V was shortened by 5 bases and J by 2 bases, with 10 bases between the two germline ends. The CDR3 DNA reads TGTGCCACCAGTGTGGAGGGTGACACAGATACGCAGTATTTT. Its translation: CATSVEGDTDTQYF.

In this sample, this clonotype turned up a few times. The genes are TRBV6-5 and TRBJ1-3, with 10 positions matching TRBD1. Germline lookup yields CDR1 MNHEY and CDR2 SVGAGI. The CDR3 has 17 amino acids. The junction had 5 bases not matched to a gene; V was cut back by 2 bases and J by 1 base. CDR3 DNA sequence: TGTGCCAGCAGTTACGTCGACAGGGGGCGATCTGGAAACACCATATATTTT. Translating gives CASSYVDRGRSGNTIYF.

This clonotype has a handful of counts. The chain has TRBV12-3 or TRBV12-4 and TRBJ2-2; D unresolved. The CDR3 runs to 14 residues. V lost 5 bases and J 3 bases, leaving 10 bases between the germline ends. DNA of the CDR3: TGTGCCAGCAGTGCTAGAACTTACACCGGGGAGCTGTTTTTT. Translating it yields CASSARTYTGELFF.

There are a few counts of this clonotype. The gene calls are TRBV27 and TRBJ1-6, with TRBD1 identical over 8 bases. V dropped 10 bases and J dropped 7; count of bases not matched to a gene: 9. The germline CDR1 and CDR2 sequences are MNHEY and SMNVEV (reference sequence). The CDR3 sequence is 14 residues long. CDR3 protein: CATRQPGGNSPLHF. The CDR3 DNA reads TGTGCCACCCGGCAGCCAGGGGGCAATTCACCCCTCCACTTT.

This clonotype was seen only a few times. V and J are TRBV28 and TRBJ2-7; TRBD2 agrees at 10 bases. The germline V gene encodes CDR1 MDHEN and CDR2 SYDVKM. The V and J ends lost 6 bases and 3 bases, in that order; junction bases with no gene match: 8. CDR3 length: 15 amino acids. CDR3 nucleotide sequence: TGTGCCAGCAGCCGAGGGGCTAGCGGGAGCTACGAGCAGTACTTC. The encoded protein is CASSRGASGSYEQYF.

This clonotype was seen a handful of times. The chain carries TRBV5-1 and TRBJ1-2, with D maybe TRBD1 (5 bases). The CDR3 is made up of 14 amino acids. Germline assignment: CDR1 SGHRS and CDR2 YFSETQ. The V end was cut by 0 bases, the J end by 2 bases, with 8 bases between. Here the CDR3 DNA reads TGCGCCAGCAGCTTGGCCGGGGACAACTATGGCTACACCTTC. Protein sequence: CASSLAGDNYGYTF. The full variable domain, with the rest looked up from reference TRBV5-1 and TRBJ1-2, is KAGVTQTPRYLIKTRGQQVTLSCSPISGHRSVSWYQQTPGQGLQFLFEYFSETQRNKGNFPGRFSGRQFSNSRSEMNVSTLELGDSALYLCASSLAGDNYGYTFGSGTRLTVV.

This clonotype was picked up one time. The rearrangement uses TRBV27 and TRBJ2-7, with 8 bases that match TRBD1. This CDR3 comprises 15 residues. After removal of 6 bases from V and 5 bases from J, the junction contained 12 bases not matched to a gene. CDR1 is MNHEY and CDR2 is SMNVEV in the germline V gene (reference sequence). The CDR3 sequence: CASSPRQGIVHEQYV. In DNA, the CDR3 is TGTGCCAGCAGCCCCCGACAGGGGATAGTCCACGAGCAGTACGTC.

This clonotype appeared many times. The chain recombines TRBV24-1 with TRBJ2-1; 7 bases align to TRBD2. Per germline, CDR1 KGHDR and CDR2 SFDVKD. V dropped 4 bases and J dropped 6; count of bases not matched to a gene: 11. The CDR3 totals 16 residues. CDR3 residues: CATSDGAGRSVNEQFF. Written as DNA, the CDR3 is TGTGCCACCAGTGACGGAGCGGGAAGGAGTGTCAATGAGCAGTTCTTC.

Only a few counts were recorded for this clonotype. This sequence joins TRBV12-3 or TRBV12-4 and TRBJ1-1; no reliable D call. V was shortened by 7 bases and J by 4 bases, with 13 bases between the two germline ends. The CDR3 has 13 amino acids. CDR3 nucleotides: TGTGCCAGCACCTACACTCAAGGCACTGAAGCTTTCTTT. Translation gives CASTYTQGTEAFF.

The CDR3: CASSQGLAGEGELFF. The DNA for the CDR3 is TGTGCCAGCAGCCAGGGACTAGCGGGGGAAGGGGAGCTGTTTTTT. V is TRBV5-5 and J is TRBJ2-2, with 14 bases aligning to TRBD2. V lost 4 bases, J lost 8 bases, and 4 bases stayed unmatched. This CDR3 has 15 amino acids. The V gene's germline CDR1 is SGHKS and CDR2 YYEKEE (reference sequence).

The CDR3 DNA reads as TGTGCCAGCAGCTTACCACTGTCTGGAAATGAGCAGTTCTTC. It encodes CASSLPLSGNEQFF. This sequence joins TRBV7-2 and TRBJ2-1; D gene ambiguous. V gave up 2 bases and J gave up 7 bases, with 12 bases separating them. From germline, CDR1 is SGHTA and CDR2 FQGNSA. The CDR3 is 14 residues long. Drawing the rest from reference TRBV7-2 and TRBJ2-1, the complete variable domain is GAGVSQSPSNKVTEKGKDVELRCDPISGHTALYWYRQSLGQGLEFLIYFQGNSAPDKSGLPSDRFSAERTGGSVSTLTIQRTQQEDSAVYLCASSLPLSGNEQFFGPGTRLTVL.

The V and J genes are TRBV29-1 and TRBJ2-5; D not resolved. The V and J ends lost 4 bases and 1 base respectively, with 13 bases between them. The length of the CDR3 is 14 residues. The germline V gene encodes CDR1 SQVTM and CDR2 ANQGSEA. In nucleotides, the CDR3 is TGCAGCGTTGGGACCCCACCCGGCCAAGAGACCCAGTACTTC. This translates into CSVGTPPGQETQYF. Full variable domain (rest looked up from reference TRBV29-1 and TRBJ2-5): SAVISQKPSRDICQRGTSLTIQCQVDSQVTMMFWYRQQPGQSLTLIATANQGSEATYESGFVIDKFPISRPNLTFSTLTVSNMSPEDSSIYLCSVGTPPGQETQYFGPGTRLLVL.

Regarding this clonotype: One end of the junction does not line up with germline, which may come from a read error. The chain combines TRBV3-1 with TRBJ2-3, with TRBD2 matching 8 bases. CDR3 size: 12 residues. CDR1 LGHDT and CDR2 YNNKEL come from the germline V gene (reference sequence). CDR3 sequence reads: CASSPGLGLAHF. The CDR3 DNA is TGTGCCAGCAGCCCAGGCCTCGGACTAGCCCATTTT.

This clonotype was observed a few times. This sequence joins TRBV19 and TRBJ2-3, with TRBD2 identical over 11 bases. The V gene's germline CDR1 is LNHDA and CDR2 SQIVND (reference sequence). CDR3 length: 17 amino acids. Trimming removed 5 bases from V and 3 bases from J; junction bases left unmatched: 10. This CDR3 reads CASSPSPLAGVTDTQYF. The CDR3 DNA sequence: TGTGCCAGTAGTCCCAGCCCACTAGCGGGAGTGACAGATACGCAGTATTTT.

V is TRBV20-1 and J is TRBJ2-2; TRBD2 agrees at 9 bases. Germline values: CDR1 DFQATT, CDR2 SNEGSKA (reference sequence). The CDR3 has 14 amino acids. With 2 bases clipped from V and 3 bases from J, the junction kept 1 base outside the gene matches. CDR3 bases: TGCAGTGCTAGATTAGCGGGGGACACCGGGGAGCTGTTTTTT. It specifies CSARLAGDTGELFF.

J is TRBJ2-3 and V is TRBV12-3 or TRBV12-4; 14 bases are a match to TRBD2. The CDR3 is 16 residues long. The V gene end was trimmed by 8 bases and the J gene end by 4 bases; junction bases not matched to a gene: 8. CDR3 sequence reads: CASSPGLAGEADTQYF. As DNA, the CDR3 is TGTGCCAGCTCTCCGGGACTAGCGGGAGAGGCAGATACGCAGTATTTT.

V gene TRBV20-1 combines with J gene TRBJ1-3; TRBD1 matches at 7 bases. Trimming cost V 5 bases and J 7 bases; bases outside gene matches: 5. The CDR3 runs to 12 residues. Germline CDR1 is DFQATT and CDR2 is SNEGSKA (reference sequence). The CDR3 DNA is TGCAGTGCTGAACAGGGGATCAACACCATATATTTT. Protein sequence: CSAEQGINTIYF.

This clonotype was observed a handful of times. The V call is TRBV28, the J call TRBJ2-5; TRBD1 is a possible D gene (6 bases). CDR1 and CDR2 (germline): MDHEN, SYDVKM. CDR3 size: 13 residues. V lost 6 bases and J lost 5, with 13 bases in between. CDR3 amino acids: CASSPGQWETQYF. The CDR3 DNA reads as TGTGCCAGCAGCCCGGGACAATGGGAGACCCAGTACTTC.